Sequencing of this TCR beta chain was carried out in a study of T-cell reconstitution after alpha-beta-depleted transplantation in children. Unique molecular identifiers were incorporated during preparation of the TCRbeta library. Each CDR3 protein is one row after TCRdb ran MiXCR on the PCR reads. The profile shows under 350,000 distinct CDR3 sequences, about 10% of them singletons. This clonotype was counted many times. CDR1 is SGDLS and CDR2 is YYNGEE in the germline V gene. The CDR3 spans 15 residues. V was pared by 4 bases and J by 7 bases, with 9 bases of the junction left unmatched. The sequence derives from a human donor who donated a stem cell graft to a child with SCID. The J gene is TRBJ2-1, the V gene TRBV9, with 9 bases fitting TRBD2. This material consisted of PBMCs from the stem cell graft donor, taken from the stem cell graft. The CDR3 nucleotides are TGTGCCAGCAGCCCCCCCCCGGGACTAGCAAATGAGCAGTTCTTC. It encodes CASSPPPGLANEQFF.